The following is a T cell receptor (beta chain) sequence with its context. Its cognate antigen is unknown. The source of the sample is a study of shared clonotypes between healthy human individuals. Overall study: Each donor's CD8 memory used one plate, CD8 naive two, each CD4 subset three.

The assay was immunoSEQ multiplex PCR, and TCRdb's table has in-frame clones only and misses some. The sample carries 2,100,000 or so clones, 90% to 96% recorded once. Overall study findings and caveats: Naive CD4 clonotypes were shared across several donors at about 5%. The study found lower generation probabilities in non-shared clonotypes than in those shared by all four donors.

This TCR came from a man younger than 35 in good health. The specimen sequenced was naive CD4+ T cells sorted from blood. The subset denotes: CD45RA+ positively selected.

DNA of the CDR3: TGCGCCAGCAGCTTGGGGATGGCGATCTACAATGAGCAGTTCTTC. Amino acid sequence: CASSLGMAIYNEQFF. The chain couples TRBV5-1 to TRBJ2-1; D gene unclear. There are 15 residues in the CDR3. Germline CDR1 reads SGHRS; CDR2 reads YFSETQ. Trimming stripped 0 bases from V and 3 bases from J, with 10 bases between. The variable domain in full, with the rest retrieved from reference TRBV5-1 and TRBJ2-1, is KAGVTQTPRYLIKTRGQQVTLSCSPISGHRSVSWYQQTPGQGLQFLFEYFSETQRNKGNFPGRFSGRQFSNSRSEMNVSTLELGDSALYLCASSLGMAIYNEQFFGPGTRLTVL.